These T cell receptor beta chains were read from a single sample in a study of shared clonotypes between healthy human individuals. The protocol was immunoSEQ multiplex PCR, while the TCRdb copy is restricted to in-frame clones and leaves out a portion. Here the sample spans over 850,000 clones, around 82% being singletons. The sample consisted of memory CD4+ T cells from PBMCs. These receptors were taken from a man between 18 and 29 years old in good health. Some clones in this sample may be carry-over from other donors' samples. Both conserved end residues are part of each CDR3. The order of the fields is J gene, clone size, V gene, D gene, CDR3 protein, CDR3 DNA. D genes are given only for firm matches. Size is omitted from some rows. Given values are once, few, many or a class for expanded clones.

TRBJ2-1 . TRBV10-3 . CAIARVGGMSSYNEQFF TGTGCCATCGCAAGGGTAGGGGGGATGAGCTCCTACAATGAGCAGTTCTTC
TRBJ2-7 many TRBV20-1 . CSALGYEQYF TGCAGTGCCTTAGGGTACGAGCAGTACTTC
TRBJ2-3 . TRBV28 . CASSLEGVSTDTQYF TGTGCCAGCAGTTTGGAGGGAGTAAGCACAGATACGCAGTATTTT
TRBJ2-1 . TRBV28 TRBD2 CASGTSGRVTEQFF TGTGCCAGCGGCACTAGCGGGAGGGTAACTGAGCAGTTCTTC
TRBJ1-1 . TRBV18 . CASSPGQVNTEAFF TGTGCCAGCTCACCGGGACAAGTGAACACTGAAGCTTTCTTT
TRBJ1-1 . TRBV28 . CASSLPRGTRTEAFF TGTGCCAGCAGTTTACCGAGGGGGACGAGGACTGAAGCTTTCTTT
TRBJ2-7 . TRBV5-1 TRBD2 CASSHASGGSYEQYF TGCGCCAGCAGCCACGCTAGCGGAGGATCCTACGAGCAGTACTTC
TRBJ2-7 many TRBV10-3 TRBD1 CAIRETGISYEQYF TGTGCCATCAGGGAGACAGGGATCTCCTACGAGCAGTACTTC
TRBJ2-4 once TRBV28 . CASSSRSLPLYGIQYF TGTGCCAGCAGTTCCAGGTCGTTGCCCCTGTACGGCATTCAGTACTTC
TRBJ2-7 once TRBV28 . CASSLPGAGSYEQYF TGTGCCAGCAGTTTACCGGGGGCAGGTTCCTACGAGCAGTACTTC
TRBJ1-1 . TRBV2 . CASSPNPYRVGTEAFF TGTGCCAGCAGCCCTAACCCCTACAGGGTTGGAACTGAAGCTTTCTTT
TRBJ2-1 . TRBV2 TRBD2 CASTYLAGGWQFF TGTGCCAGCACCTACCTAGCGGGAGGGTGGCAGTTCTTC
TRBJ1-1 few TRBV19 . CASSRERGTEAFF TGTGCCAGTAGCCGGGAGAGGGGGACTGAAGCTTTCTTT
TRBJ2-1 . TRBV5-1 . CASTSGATNEQFF TGCGCCAGCACATCGGGAGCGACAAATGAGCAGTTCTTC
TRBJ2-2 . TRBV29-1 . CSVEVGRVTGELFF TGCAGCGTTGAAGTGGGCAGAGTTACCGGGGAGCTGTTTTTT
TRBJ2-1 . TRBV5-1 . CASSPSPQGGLYNEQFF TGCGCCAGCAGCCCCTCCCCACAGGGTGGGCTCTACAATGAGCAGTTCTTC
TRBJ2-7 . TRBV5-1 . CASSLGTGLEQYF TGCGCCAGCAGCTTGGGTACGGGTCTCGAGCAGTACTTC
TRBJ2-3 . TRBV11-2 . CASSLGPDADTQYF TGTGCCAGCAGCTTAGGGCCGGACGCCGATACGCAGTATTTT
TRBJ2-3 . TRBV4-2 TRBD2 CASSQAGGRSTTDTQYF TGTGCCAGCAGCCAAGCCGGCGGGAGGTCGACCACAGATACGCAGTATTTT
TRBJ2-5 . TRBV7-2 . CASSLVVSAQETQYF TGTGCCAGCAGCTTAGTGGTTAGCGCTCAAGAGACCCAGTACTTC
TRBJ1-1 . TRBV5-1 . CASSTNRNTEAFF TGCGCCAGCAGCACCAACAGGAACACTGAAGCTTTCTTT
TRBJ2-7 . TRBV5-1 . CASSQAPSEEQYF TGCGCCAGCAGCCAGGCCCCATCAGAGGAGCAGTACTTC
TRBJ2-3 . TRBV6-1 . CASGAAQRNTQYF TGTGCCAGCGGAGCGGCCCAGCGAAATACGCAGTATTTT
TRBJ2-3 . TRBV7-9 . CASSLASSPTDTQYF TGTGCCAGCAGCTTAGCGTCTAGCCCTACAGATACGCAGTATTTT
TRBJ2-1 . TRBV5-1 TRBD2 CASSFLAGATNEQFF TGCGCCAGCAGCTTCTTAGCGGGAGCGACCAATGAGCAGTTCTTC
TRBJ2-7 . TRBV5-4 TRBD2 CASSLAGLAGVEQYF TGTGCCAGCAGCTTAGCTGGTCTAGCGGGAGTCGAGCAGTACTTC
TRBJ2-7 many TRBV11-3 TRBD1 CASSPGQGREQYF TGTGCCAGCAGCCCCGGACAGGGGCGAGAGCAGTACTTC
TRBJ2-5 . TRBV29-1 . CSVGRETQYF TGCAGCGTGGGCCGAGAGACCCAGTACTTC
TRBJ2-7 . TRBV7-9 TRBD1 CASSSDRGYEQYF TGTGCCAGCAGCTCCGACAGGGGCTACGAGCAGTACTTC
TRBJ1-1 . TRBV18 . CASSSGGQSSEAFF TGTGCCAGCTCATCGGGAGGACAGTCCAGTGAAGCTTTCTTT
TRBJ1-2 . TRBV2 . CASRRLTGNYGYTF TGTGCCAGCAGACGACTAACAGGGAACTATGGCTACACCTTC
TRBJ1-3 . TRBV9 . CASSRTGIVRNTIYF TGTGCCAGCAGTCGGACCGGGATTGTGCGAAACACCATATATTTT
TRBJ2-7 . TRBV7-9 . CASGRPWEQYF TGTGCCAGCGGACGGCCATGGGAGCAGTACTTC
TRBJ2-3 . TRBV11-2 TRBD1 CASSFRDRAVDTQYF TGTGCCAGCAGCTTCCGGGACAGGGCGGTAGATACGCAGTATTTT
TRBJ2-7 many TRBV30 TRBD2 CAWKGREVSSEQYF TGTGCCTGGAAAGGGCGGGAGGTCTCTAGTGAGCAGTACTTC
TRBJ2-7 . TRBV6-5 TRBD1 CASSRQGSSYEQYF TGTGCCAGCAGTCGACAGGGGAGCTCCTACGAGCAGTACTTC
TRBJ1-2 . TRBV5-1 TRBD1 CASSDIPGQGNYGYTF TGCGCCAGCAGCGACATACCGGGACAGGGGAACTATGGCTACACCTTC
TRBJ1-1 . TRBV6-5 . CASSAGRTEAFF TGTGCCAGCAGCGCGGGGAGGACTGAAGCTTTCTTT
TRBJ2-1 . TRBV19 TRBD2 CASSPGTSDYNEQFF TGTGCCAGTAGTCCCGGGACTAGCGACTACAATGAGCAGTTCTTC
TRBJ2-7 . TRBV11-2 TRBD2 CASSLGPSGRGEQYF TGTGCCAGCAGCTTAGGTCCTAGCGGGAGAGGCGAGCAGTACTTC
TRBJ2-3 . TRBV6-6 TRBD1 CASNPTGAWDTQYF TGTGCCAGCAATCCGACAGGGGCGTGGGATACGCAGTATTTT
TRBJ1-4 . TRBV18 TRBD1 CASSLGQANEKLFF TGTGCCAGCTCACTTGGACAGGCGAATGAAAAACTGTTTTTT
TRBJ2-7 . TRBV4-2 TRBD2 CASSHPTVPGLAGVYEQYF TGTGCCAGCAGCCACCCAACCGTGCCGGGACTAGCGGGAGTTTACGAGCAGTACTTC
TRBJ2-7 . TRBV18 TRBD1 CASSLGTAPYEQYF TGTGCCAGCTCATTAGGGACAGCTCCCTACGAGCAGTACTTC
TRBJ1-1 many TRBV29-1 . CSVEAQQDTEAFF TGCAGCGTTGAAGCCCAACAGGACACCGAAGCTTTCTTT
TRBJ2-7 . TRBV4-2 TRBD2 CASSPGLVDEQYF TGTGCCAGCAGCCCGGGACTAGTTGACGAGCAGTACTTC
TRBJ2-7 once TRBV10-1 TRBD2 CASSDGGGREEQYF TGCGCCAGCAGTGATGGCGGGGGGCGCGAAGAGCAGTACTTC
TRBJ1-2 . TRBV4-3 . CASSPRQGYGGYTF TGCGCCAGCAGCCCCCGACAAGGTTATGGCGGCTACACCTTC
TRBJ2-1 . TRBV5-1 . CASRRDEAYNEQFF TGCGCCAGCAGGAGGGACGAAGCCTACAATGAGCAGTTCTTC
TRBJ2-5 . TRBV4-2 . CASSQDFYGKGNKTQYF TGTGCCAGCAGCCAAGACTTTTACGGGAAGGGTAACAAGACCCAGTACTTC